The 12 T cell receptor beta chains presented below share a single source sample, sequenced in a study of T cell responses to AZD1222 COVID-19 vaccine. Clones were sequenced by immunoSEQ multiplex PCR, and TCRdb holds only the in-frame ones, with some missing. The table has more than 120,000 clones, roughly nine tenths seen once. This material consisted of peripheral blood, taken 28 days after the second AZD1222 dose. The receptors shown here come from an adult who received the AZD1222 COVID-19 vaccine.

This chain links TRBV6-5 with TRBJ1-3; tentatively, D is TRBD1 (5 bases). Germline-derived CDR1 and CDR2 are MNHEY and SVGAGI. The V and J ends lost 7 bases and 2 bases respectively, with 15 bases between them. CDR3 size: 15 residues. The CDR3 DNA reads TGTGCCAGCACGAAGGGTCCAGGGACTGGAAACACCATATATTTT. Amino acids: CASTKGPGTGNTIYF.

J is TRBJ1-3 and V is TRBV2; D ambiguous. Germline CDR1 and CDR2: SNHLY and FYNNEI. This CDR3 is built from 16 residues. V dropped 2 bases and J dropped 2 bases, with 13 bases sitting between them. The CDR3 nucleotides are TGTGCCAGCAGTGAACTACAACGAACAGCTGGAAACACCATATATTTT. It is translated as CASSELQRTAGNTIYF.

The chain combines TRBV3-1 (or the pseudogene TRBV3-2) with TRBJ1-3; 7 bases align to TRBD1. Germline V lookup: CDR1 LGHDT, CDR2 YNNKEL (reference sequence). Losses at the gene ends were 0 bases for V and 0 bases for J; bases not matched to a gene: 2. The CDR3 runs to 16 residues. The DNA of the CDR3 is TGTGCCAGCAGCCAAGACGACAGGGCCTCTGGAAACACCATATATTTT. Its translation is CASSQDDRASGNTIYF.

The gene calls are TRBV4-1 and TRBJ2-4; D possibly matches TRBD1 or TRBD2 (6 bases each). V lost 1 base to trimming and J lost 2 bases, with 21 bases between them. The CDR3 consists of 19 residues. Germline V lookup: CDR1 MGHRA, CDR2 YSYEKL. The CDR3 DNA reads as TGCGCCAGCAGCCAAGGAGGGGGGACCATCGCACTAACCAAAAACATTCAGTACTTC. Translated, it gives CASSQGGGTIALTKNIQYF.

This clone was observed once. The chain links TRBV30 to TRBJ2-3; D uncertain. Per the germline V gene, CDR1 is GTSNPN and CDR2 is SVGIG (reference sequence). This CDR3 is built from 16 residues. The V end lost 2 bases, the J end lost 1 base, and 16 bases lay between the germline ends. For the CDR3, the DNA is TGTGCCTGGAGTCTAAAGCGTAAGGGTGGCACAGATACGCAGTATTTT. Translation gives CAWSLKRKGGTDTQYF.

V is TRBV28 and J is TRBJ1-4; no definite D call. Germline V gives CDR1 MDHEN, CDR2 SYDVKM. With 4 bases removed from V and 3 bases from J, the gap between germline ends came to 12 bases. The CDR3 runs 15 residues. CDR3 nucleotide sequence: TGTGCCAGCAGTTCGGGTGGTTCGGCTAATGAAAAACTGTTTTTT. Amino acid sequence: CASSSGGSANEKLFF.

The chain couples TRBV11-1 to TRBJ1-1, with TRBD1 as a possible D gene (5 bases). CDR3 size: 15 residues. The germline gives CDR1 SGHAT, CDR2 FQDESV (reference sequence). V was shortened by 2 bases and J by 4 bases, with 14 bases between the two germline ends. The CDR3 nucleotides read TGTGCCAGCAGCTTAATTGGTCAGGGAATCACTGAAGCTTTCTTT. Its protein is CASSLIGQGITEAFF. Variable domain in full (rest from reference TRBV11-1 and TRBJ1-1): EAEVAQSPRYKITEKSQAVAFWCDPISGHATLYWYRQILGQGPELLVQFQDESVVDDSQLPKDRFSAERLKGVDSTLKIQPAELGDSAMYLCASSLIGQGITEAFFGQGTRLTVV.

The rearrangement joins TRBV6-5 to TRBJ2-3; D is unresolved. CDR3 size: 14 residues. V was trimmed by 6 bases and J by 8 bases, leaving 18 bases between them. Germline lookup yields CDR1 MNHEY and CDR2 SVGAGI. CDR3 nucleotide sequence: TGTGCCAGCAGGCCCGAGGCGGAGCGTTTTACGCAGTATTTT. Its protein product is CASRPEAERFTQYF.

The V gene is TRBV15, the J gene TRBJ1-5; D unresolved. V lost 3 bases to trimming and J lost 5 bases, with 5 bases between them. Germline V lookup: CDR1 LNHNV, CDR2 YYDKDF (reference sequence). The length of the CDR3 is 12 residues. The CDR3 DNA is TGTGCCACCAGCAGGGAATATCAGCCCCAGCATTTT. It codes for CATSREYQPQHF.

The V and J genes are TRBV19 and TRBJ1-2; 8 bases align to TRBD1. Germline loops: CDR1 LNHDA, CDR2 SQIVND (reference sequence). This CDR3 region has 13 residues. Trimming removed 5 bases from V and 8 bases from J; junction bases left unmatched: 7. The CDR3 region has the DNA TGTGCCAGTAGTCCGGACAGGGTTCTCGGCTACACCTTC. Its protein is CASSPDRVLGYTF.

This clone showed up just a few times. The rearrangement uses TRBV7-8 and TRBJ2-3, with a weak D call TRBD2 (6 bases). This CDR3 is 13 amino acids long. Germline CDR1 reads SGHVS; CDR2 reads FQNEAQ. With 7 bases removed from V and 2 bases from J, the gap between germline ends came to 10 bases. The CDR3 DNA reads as TGTGCCAGCATGCGGGGATCCACAGATACGCAGTATTTT. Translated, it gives CASMRGSTDTQYF.

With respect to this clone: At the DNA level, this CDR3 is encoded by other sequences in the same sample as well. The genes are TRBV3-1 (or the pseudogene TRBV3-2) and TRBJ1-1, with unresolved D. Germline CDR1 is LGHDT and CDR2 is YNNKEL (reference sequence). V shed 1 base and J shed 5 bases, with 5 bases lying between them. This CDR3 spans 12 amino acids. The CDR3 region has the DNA TGTGCCAGCAGCCAAGGGGGTACTGAAGCTTTCTTT. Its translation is CASSQGGTEAFF.